This T cell receptor beta chain was identified during a study of T cell responses to AZD1222 COVID-19 vaccine (dated by TCRdb to the early 2020s). With respect to the entire study: TCR sequencing covered 233 trial participants: roughly 200 given two doses of AZD1222 and 26 given two doses of MenACWY control vaccine. Trial participants were enrolled by age into 18-55, 56-69 and 70-plus year subgroups, with approximately 160, 26 and 62 TCR-sequenced participants respectively. The investigation overall reported the following: Conclusions about previously exposed vaccinees are limited, since just five to seven AZD1222 recipients were seropositive for SARS-CoV-2 at baseline. Vaccine-associated CD4 TCRs spanned the whole spike protein, with dominant responses in regions 160-218 and 743-854. After two AZD1222 doses, both the breadth and the depth of spike-specific TCRs were significantly higher than at day 0 and than in MenACWY recipients. Nearly half of unique spike-specific TCRs reportedly recognized epitopes outside regions mutated in the B.1.351 and B.1.1.7 variants. Most participants were white British and females outnumbered males, and the authors suggested that clonal diversity may have been underestimated. Because no day 14 peak-response samples were available, the repertoires could be characterized only after the peak T cell response. The 56-69-year group was small, and its depth increase did not reach significance, likely because of low power.

Notes on this clone: Its binding antigen is unknown. It has no much larger one-base neighbor in the sample; base qualities were not kept.

The CDR3 regions of human TCRbeta chains were analyzed by immunosequencing. Concerning the study's data processing: TCRs in the repertoires were matched against a reference library of SARS-CoV-2-specific TCRs that had been generated with the MIRA antigen-specificity platform. Breadth meant the fraction of unique TCRs that were SARS-CoV-2-associated, whereas depth meant the fraction of total T cells that were SARS-CoV-2-associated. Each spike-specific TCR was assigned to its reactive spike region and to a CD4 or CD8 class using the MIRA data. Log10-transformed breadth and depth values were compared by one-way ANOVA with Sidak's multiple comparisons tests. TCRdb took over this immuneACCESS table, retaining in-frame rearrangements with V and J assigned. Such tables are incomplete; in checked studies, under half of the missing clones stem from an unresolved V gene, and the remainder is unexplained. That table gives V, J and clone size, and the DNA gave D and trimming. Counted in this sample were about 76,000 clones; roughly 90% of them appeared once. The ten biggest clones cover roughly 4.7% of the sample.

The sample's time point label, decoded: baseline before first vaccination. What the treatment or condition label conveys for this sample: meningococcal conjugate vaccine given as trial control. Vaccinee samples were obtained from the UK trials COV001 and COV002, which included a single-blind randomized controlled phase 2/3 trial of AZD1222 (ChAdOx1 nCoV-19) in healthy adults. For TCRbeta chain sequencing, PBMC samples from trial participants were taken at day 0 and at day 28 after the second dose. Sequencing used peripheral blood, obtained on day 0 of MenACWY control vaccination. This clonotype was obtained from an adult in good health.

The encoded CDR3 is CASSLGVQREQFF. The DNA is TGTGCCAGCAGCTTAGGGGTGCAGCGAGAGCAGTTCTTC. Recombination connected TRBV11-3 to TRBJ2-1, with an unclear D gene assignment. Relative to germline, V is 1 base shorter and J is 10 bases shorter, with 11 bases between their ends. CDR1 SGHNT and CDR2 YENEEA were looked up in the germline V gene. Counted from cysteine to phenylalanine, this CDR3 has 13 amino acids. Left in the record is the CDR3 DNA by itself, 39 bases read in frame from the first base.